This T cell receptor beta chain was observed in a study of cytomegalovirus exposure and HLA in healthy donors. Study-level background: One earlier analysis, a look at some 180 million T cells, found some 100 million unique TCR beta sequences. Study conclusions and caveats: Later analysis revealed greater clonal expansion in HLA-associated TCR beta chains than in equally common others. For cytomegalovirus status, the classifier reportedly gave diagnoses with high specificity and sensitivity. The productive fraction for most TCR beta V segments was about 87% or about 30% in an earlier analysis.

The primer mix had 60 Vbeta and 13 Jbeta primers. Only in-frame clones appear in the TCRdb table, and some are missing; sequencing was by immunoSEQ multiplex PCR. The data show about 95,000 clones, more than 75% seen once. Turning to this clone: Its antigen remains unknown.

Trimming removed 6 bases from V and 0 bases from J, with 11 bases in between. CDR1 and CDR2 (germline): MNHNY, SVGAGI (reference sequence). CDR3 length: 14 amino acids. The clonotype originates from a man aged 30-40 years in good health and CMV-seropositive. The chain joins TRBV6-6 to TRBJ1-1, with D maybe TRBD1 (6 bases). Sequenced material: PBMCs. Written as DNA, the CDR3 is TGTGCCAGCAGAACAGGGTCAATGAACACTGAAGCTTTCTTT. It encodes CASRTGSMNTEAFF.